The 18 T cell receptor beta chains in this list originate from one sample, sequenced in a study of blood T cell repertoires in COVID-19. TCRdb's table, derived via immunoSEQ multiplex PCR, lists solely in-frame clones and lacks some. The sample contains about 75,000 clones, 84% of which appear only once. Sequenced: peripheral blood. Every receptor here comes from a woman aged 45-60 years with acute or convalescent COVID-19.

This chain uses TRBV7-3 with TRBJ2-1; 10 bases agree with TRBD1. Germline lookup yields CDR1 SGHTA and CDR2 FQGTGA. This CDR3 region has 16 residues. The V segment lost 5 bases and the J segment 9 bases; nucleotides outside the gene matches: 13. The CDR3 DNA reads as TGTGCCAGCAGCCCGACTAGACAGGGGGCGATGGGTGAGCAGTTCTTC. Its translation is CASSPTRQGAMGEQFF.

The chain uses TRBV12-3 or TRBV12-4 and TRBJ1-2; unclear D gene. Deletions cut 5 bases from V and 8 bases from J, with 15 bases between. The length of the CDR3 is 13 residues. The CDR3 sequence is CASSPGREEGYTF. The CDR3 DNA reads TGTGCCAGCAGTCCCGGGAGAGAAGAGGGCTACACCTTC.

A few counts support this clone. The same CDR3 can be traced to other DNA sequences in this sample. The J gene is TRBJ1-3, the V gene TRBV30; weak D call: TRBD1 (6 bases). The CDR3 length is 13 residues. Germline-derived CDR1 and CDR2 are GTSNPN and SVGIG (reference sequence). With 2 bases removed from V and 7 bases from J, the gap between germline ends came to 12 bases. The CDR3: CAWSTGFGNTIYF. The CDR3 DNA reads as TGTGCCTGGAGTACAGGGTTCGGGAACACCATATATTTT.

Only a few counts were recorded for this clone. Written as DNA, the CDR3 is TGTGCCAGCAGCTTAGATTGGAGGGACAGGTTCCGCACTGAAGCTTTCTTT. Encoded protein: CASSLDWRDRFRTEAFF. The J gene is TRBJ1-1, the V gene TRBV11-2; 8 bases fit TRBD1. J was trimmed by 4 bases and V by 0 bases; bases with no gene match: 10. CDR1 and CDR2 from the germline V gene are SGHAT and FQNNGV. The length of the CDR3 is 17 residues.

This sequence joins TRBV6-2 or TRBV6-3 and TRBJ2-7, with D unresolved. Trimming shortened V by 2 bases and J by 5 bases, and 7 bases separated the two germline ends. Germline V gene sequence: CDR1 MNHEY, CDR2 SVGEGT. CDR3 size: 12 residues. Here the CDR3 reads CASSYPPDEQYF. The CDR3 region has the DNA TGTGCCAGCAGTTACCCCCCAGACGAGCAGTACTTC.

V gene TRBV5-1 combines with J gene TRBJ2-3; D unclear. This CDR3 comprises 15 residues. Germline loops: CDR1 SGHRS, CDR2 YFSETQ. Deletions cut 1 base from V and 2 bases from J, with 11 bases between. The CDR3 DNA sequence: TGCGCCAGCAGCTTGACCCCGGTGTCCACAGATACGCAGTATTTT. It encodes CASSLTPVSTDTQYF.

V and J are TRBV5-1 and TRBJ2-7; no clear D. The CDR3 runs 16 residues. Trimming shortened V by 0 bases and J by 6 bases, and 19 bases separated the two germline ends. Germline loops: CDR1 SGHRS, CDR2 YFSETQ. The CDR3 nucleotides read TGCGCCAGCAGCTTGGGTTCTATCGCTAGGCTAGGCGAGCAGTACTTC. Protein sequence: CASSLGSIARLGEQYF.

The chain combines TRBV6-6 with TRBJ1-4; the D is unclear. There are 14 residues in the CDR3. CDR1 is MNHNY and CDR2 is SVGAGI in the germline V gene (reference sequence). The V gene lost 2 bases and the J gene lost 4 bases, with 8 bases spanning the gap. CDR3 DNA sequence: TGTGCCAGCAGTTACGGGCTCCATAATGAAAAACTGTTTTTT. Translating gives CASSYGLHNEKLFF.

The gene calls are TRBV7-3 and TRBJ2-2, with 9 bases matching TRBD2. This CDR3 spans 14 amino acids. CDR1 SGHTA and CDR2 FQGTGA come from the germline V gene. The ends lost 2 bases at V and 6 bases at J; junction bases unmatched: 1. The chain's CDR3 is CASSLLAGSGELFF. CDR3 sequence (DNA): TGTGCCAGCAGCTTACTAGCGGGGTCCGGGGAGCTGTTTTTT.

V is TRBV3-1 (or the pseudogene TRBV3-2) and J is TRBJ1-4, with 10 bases lining up with TRBD1. Germline V lookup: CDR1 LGHDT, CDR2 YNNKEL (reference sequence). V gave up 5 bases and J gave up 4 bases; unmatched junction bases: 4. The CDR3 totals 15 residues. The CDR3 protein is CASSFGTGVNEKLFF. The CDR3 nucleotides are TGTGCCAGCAGCTTTGGGACAGGGGTTAATGAAAAACTGTTTTTT.

The rearrangement links TRBV6-5 to TRBJ1-2, with D unclear. The ends were cut back, 5 bases at V and 5 bases at J, with 6 bases in the middle. The CDR3 contains 11 residues. Germline V gene sequence: CDR1 MNHEY, CDR2 SVGAGI. DNA of the CDR3: TGTGCCAGCAGTCTAACTTATGGCTACACCTTC. It specifies CASSLTYGYTF.

The chain joins TRBV4-3 to TRBJ2-2; TRBD1 aligns across 12 bases. V was pared by 5 bases and J by 5 bases, with 6 bases of the junction left unmatched. The CDR3 runs to 16 residues. Germline assignment: CDR1 LGHNA and CDR2 YSLEER. The CDR3 loop reads CASSKGQGAITGELFF. In DNA, the CDR3 is TGCGCCAGCAGCAAGGGACAGGGGGCGATTACCGGGGAGCTGTTTTTT.

The chain has TRBV3-1 (or the pseudogene TRBV3-2) and TRBJ1-2; TRBD1 is a possible D gene (6 bases). V lost 3 bases and J lost 1, with 12 bases in between. This CDR3 spans 15 amino acids. Germline V gene lookup returns CDR1 LGHDT and CDR2 YNNKEL (reference sequence). The CDR3 DNA reads as TGTGCCAGCAGCCATCCACAGGGCGATAACTATGGCTACACCTTC. It yields the protein CASSHPQGDNYGYTF.

The chain has TRBV6-5 and TRBJ1-1; D is undetermined. The V end was cut by 7 bases, the J end by 0 bases, with 15 bases between. The CDR3 is made up of 15 amino acids. Germline-derived CDR1 and CDR2 are MNHEY and SVGAGI. The CDR3 DNA follows: TGTGCCAGCATCCCGAAGCGGGTAATGAACACTGAAGCTTTCTTT. Its translation: CASIPKRVMNTEAFF.

CDR3 nucleotide sequence: TGTGCCGCCTTACTCGGGACTAGCGGAGAAAATGAGCAGTTCTTC. Its translation is CAALLGTSGENEQFF. The gene calls are TRBV2 and TRBJ2-1; 11 bases align to TRBD2. The CDR3 is made up of 15 amino acids. Trimming took 11 bases from V and 7 from J; bases not matched to a gene: 13. Germline lookup yields CDR1 SNHLY and CDR2 FYNNEI.

V and J are TRBV5-4 and TRBJ2-7; TRBD2 agrees at 9 bases. Germline V CDR1 and CDR2: SGHNT, YYREEE (reference sequence). This CDR3 has 19 amino acids. V shed 3 bases, J shed 2 bases, and the junction held 18 bases outside the gene matches. For the CDR3, the DNA is TGTGCCAGCAGCTCCCCACCTACTGGGGCGGGAGGGTCCCCCTACGAGCAGTACTTC. Translating gives CASSSPPTGAGGSPYEQYF.

V usage is TRBV19 and J usage is TRBJ1-1; TRBD1 is a possible D gene (6 bases). The ends were cut back, 8 bases at V and 1 base at J, with 11 bases in the middle. CDR1 is LNHDA, CDR2 SQIVND, per germline (reference sequence). The CDR3 contains 13 residues. The CDR3 sequence: CASLDRKNTEAFF. Here the CDR3 DNA reads TGTGCCAGTCTTGACAGGAAGAACACTGAAGCTTTCTTT.

This clone occurred a few times. V gene TRBV4-3 combines with J gene TRBJ2-1; weak D call: TRBD2 (5 bases). Germline CDR1 LGHNA, CDR2 YSLEER. The V gene lost 0 bases and the J gene lost 5 bases, with 14 bases spanning the gap. CDR3 length: 16 amino acids. The CDR3 region has the DNA TGCGCCAGCAGCCAAGATCATACTAGTAGGCACAATGAGCAGTTCTTC. Amino acids: CASSQDHTSRHNEQFF.